This T cell receptor beta chain was obtained from a study of blood T cell repertoires in COVID-19. Per the germline V gene, CDR1 is SNHLY and CDR2 is FYNNEI. V lost 8 bases to trimming and J lost 0 bases, with 9 bases between them. The length of the CDR3 is 13 residues. Per the study methods: By means of reference gene primer amplification, nucleated cell counts were estimated. Only in-frame clones appear in the TCRdb table, and some are missing; sequencing was by immunoSEQ multiplex PCR. The DNA was the basis for D and trimming; V, J and clone size are from that table. The sample carries about 210,000 clones, 86% recorded once.

This receptor was taken from a man aged 40-49 years with acute COVID-19. The J gene is TRBJ2-3, the V gene TRBV2; D ambiguous. Sequenced input: PBMCs or T cells enriched from blood (not recorded which). CDR3 coding DNA: TGTGCCAGCCCCTTGGCTAGCACAGATACGCAGTATTTT. Residues: CASPLASTDTQYF. Supplemented by reference TRBV2 and TRBJ2-3, the full variable domain reads EPEVTQTPSHQVTQMGQEVILRCVPISNHLYFYWYRQILGQKVEFLVSFYNNEISEKSEIFDDQFSVERPDGSNFTLKIRSTKLEDSAMYFCASPLASTDTQYFGPGTRLTVL.